This T cell receptor (beta chain) was sequenced during a study of cytomegalovirus exposure and HLA in healthy donors. Regarding the study as a whole: A list of approximately 150 TCR beta chains associated with cytomegalovirus was given. An assumption of roughly uniform sequencing depth across donors underlay the presence/absence analyses.

The PCR ran on 60 Vbeta and 13 Jbeta primers. Using immunoSEQ multiplex PCR, the repertoire was profiled, and TCRdb retains in-frame clones only, with some absent. The sample lists 85,000 to 100,000 clones; just under 80% were seen once. The CDR3 spans 16 residues. On this clone itself: Its antigen is not known.

This clonotype was obtained from a middle-aged woman in good health and CMV-seropositive. This chain uses TRBV21-1 with TRBJ2-7; the D call in the table, TRBD1, was not verified against the DNA. TRBV21-1 is reported as a pseudogene. Sequences were obtained from PBMCs. CDR3 residues: CASSNPRQGVPYEQYF. In DNA, the CDR3 is TGTGCCAGCAGCAATCCCCGACAGGGGGTCCCCTACGAGCAGTACTTC.